This T cell receptor beta chain was identified in a study of CD8 T cells in ankylosing spondylitis. General observations from the study: A motif in TCR beta, a set of roughly 8 highly homologous variants, appeared characteristic of ankylosing spondylitis blood.

TCRdb used MiXCR to reprocess the 5' RACE reads, holding one entry per CDR3 protein. Of around 450,000 distinct CDR3 sequences listed, about 25% are singletons. V shed 7 bases and J shed 7 bases, with 22 bases lying between them. The CDR3 covers 15 residues. Germline CDR1 SGHNT, CDR2 YENEEA. As to this clonotype: Its antigen is not identified.

The sample comprised blood, either unsorted or a sorted T cell fraction (not recorded which). The TCR originated in a male donor with ankylosing spondylitis. V usage is TRBV11-3 and J usage is TRBJ1-2, with D perhaps TRBD1 (5 bases). The CDR3 region is CASIEQFGASGGYTF. CDR3 nucleotide sequence: TGTGCCAGCATCGAACAGTTCGGGGCATCGGGTGGCTACACCTTC.